One and the same sample provided the 22 T cell receptor beta chains below, sequenced in a study of early T cells in non-severe SARS-CoV-2 infection (dated by TCRdb to the early 2020s). The library came from 5' RACE. Instrument on record: NextSeq 500. TCRdb reran the public reads through fastp at Q25 and MiXCR, keeping productive beta chains. Duplicate CDR3 protein sequences are folded into a single record with the most common DNA and genes. Counted in this sample were tens of thousands of distinct CDR3 sequences; more than 13% of them appeared once. The ten largest account for about 5.5% of the sample. Material for sequencing was whole blood. All receptors come from an adult who was a healthcare worker with PCR-confirmed SARS-CoV-2 infection or an uninfected control (not recorded which).

The sample holds a few counts of this clonotype. This chain joins TRBV25-1 and TRBJ2-3; D could derive from TRBD1 or TRBD2 (5 bases each). Germline-derived CDR1 and CDR2 are MGHDK and SYGVNS. This CDR3 spans 14 amino acids. V was clipped by 6 bases and J by 1 base, with 11 bases between them. The chain's CDR3 is CASRGTERTDTQYF. The CDR3, as DNA: TGTGCCAGCAGAGGGACGGAGCGCACAGATACGCAGTATTTT. Full variable domain (missing parts from reference TRBV25-1 and TRBJ2-3): EADIYQTPRYLVIGTGKKITLECSQTMGHDKMYWYQQDPGMELHLIHYSYGVNSTEKGDLSSESTVSRIRTEHFPLTLESARPSHTSQYLCASRGTERTDTQYFGPGTRLTVL.

This chain's CDR3 is CASSLDTNEQFF. The CDR3 region has the DNA TGTGCCAGCAGTTTAGATACGAATGAGCAGTTCTTC. V and J are TRBV28 and TRBJ2-1; unclear D gene. CDR3 length: 12 residues. Trimming cost V 2 bases and J 7 bases, with 6 bases left between them. Per the germline V gene, CDR1 is MDHEN and CDR2 is SYDVKM.

The DNA for the CDR3 is TGTGCCAGCAGCCGCCCAACGGACCGGGTCAATGAGCAGTTCTTC. It codes for CASSRPTDRVNEQFF. The chain couples TRBV12-3 or TRBV12-4 to TRBJ2-1; D remains unclear. CDR3 length equals 15 residues. Trimming pared 6 bases from V and 6 bases from J, leaving 18 bases between.

This clonotype came up a few times. The V and J genes are TRBV7-9 and TRBJ2-5, with D hard to call. Between the trimmed V and J ends, which lost 0 bases and 5 bases, there was a span of 4 bases. The CDR3 contains 12 residues. The germline CDR1 and CDR2 sequences are SEHNR and FQNEAQ (reference sequence). The CDR3 nucleotides are TGTGCCAGCAGCTTAGCGCTGGAGACCCAGTACTTC. It encodes CASSLALETQYF.

This clonotype was recorded many times. The gene calls are TRBV7-3 and TRBJ2-2; the D gene is possibly TRBD2 (6 bases). The CDR3 has 16 amino acids. Germline V gives CDR1 SGHTA, CDR2 FQGTGA. The V end lost 2 bases, the J end lost 2 bases, and 12 bases lay between the germline ends. Written as DNA, the CDR3 is TGTGCCAGCAGCTTATCCACTAGCAGAAACACCGGGGAGCTGTTTTTT. Protein product: CASSLSTSRNTGELFF.

Only a few counts were recorded for this clonotype. The V call is TRBV3-1, the J call TRBJ2-5; D ambiguous. Looked up from germline, CDR1 is LGHDT and CDR2 is YNNKEL (reference sequence). This CDR3 is built from 15 residues. Trimming shortened V by 1 base and J by 1 base, and 10 bases separated the two germline ends. The CDR3 DNA sequence: TGTGCCAGCAGCCAAGGTCGACTTCCCCAAGAGACCCAGTACTTC. Encoded protein: CASSQGRLPQETQYF.

The rearrangement joins TRBV20-1 to TRBJ2-7, with TRBD2 matching over 9 bases. The ends lost 5 bases at V and 3 bases at J; junction bases unmatched: 11. The germline CDR1 and CDR2 sequences are DFQATT and SNEGSKA (reference sequence). The CDR3 has 15 amino acids. CDR3 DNA sequence: TGCAGTGCTTCCCACGCTAGCGGGATCCTCTACGAGCAGTACTTC. Amino acids: CSASHASGILYEQYF.

The sample holds many counts of this clonotype. The rearrangement joins TRBV20-1 to TRBJ1-3; D unresolved. V lost 3 bases and J lost 6, with 15 bases in between. Germline CDR1 is DFQATT and CDR2 is SNEGSKA (reference sequence). This CDR3 has 14 residues. The DNA of the CDR3 is TGCAGTGCTAGGGATGAGGGCGCTGAAAACACCATATATTTT. Amino acids: CSARDEGAENTIYF.

This clonotype was counted ten times or more. This chain links TRBV20-1 with TRBJ1-2, with TRBD1 as a possible D gene (6 bases). The CDR3 totals 12 residues. Trimming removed 6 bases at V and 6 bases at J, with 14 bases between. In germline, CDR1 is DFQATT, CDR2 SNEGSKA (reference sequence). CDR3 DNA: TGCAGTGCGGTCAGGGGAGGGGATGGCTACACCTTC. It encodes CSAVRGGDGYTF.

Ten or more counts support this clonotype. The chain couples TRBV18 to TRBJ2-3; no clear D gene. Germline assignment: CDR1 KGHSH and CDR2 LQKENI. The CDR3 spans 13 residues. Trimming cost V 3 bases and J 3 bases, with 7 bases left between them. Here the CDR3 reads CASSPDGTDTQYF. CDR3 sequence (DNA): TGTGCCAGCTCACCCGACGGAACAGATACGCAGTATTTT.

This clonotype was counted ten times or more. The J gene is TRBJ1-1, the V gene TRBV28; D unresolved. The CDR3 contains 13 residues. The V end was cut by 6 bases, the J end by 8 bases, with 16 bases between. Looked up from germline, CDR1 is MDHEN and CDR2 is SYDVKM. CDR3 loop: CASRPYTGREAFF. CDR3 coding DNA: TGTGCCAGCAGACCCTACACTGGGCGGGAAGCTTTCTTT.

J is TRBJ2-7 and V is TRBV1; the table's TRBD2 call for D was not verified on the DNA. TRBV1 is a documented pseudogene. This CDR3 is built from 14 residues. As DNA, the CDR3 is TGCACCAGCAGCCTCCAGACTAGCTGTGGCGAGCAGTACTTC. Its protein is CTSSLQTSCGEQYF.

V and J are TRBV28 and TRBJ1-1; TRBD1 matches 9 bases. Germline assignment: CDR1 MDHEN and CDR2 SYDVKM. The CDR3 has 13 residues. The V and J ends lost 5 bases and 7 bases, in that order; junction bases with no gene match: 5. The CDR3 protein is CASSRTGALEAFF. The CDR3 coding sequence is TGTGCCAGCAGTCGGACAGGGGCACTTGAAGCTTTCTTT. Combining the CDR3 with reference TRBV28 and TRBJ1-1 gives the whole variable domain DVKVTQSSRYLVKRTGEKVFLECVQDMDHENMFWYRQDPGLGLRLIYFSYDVKMKEKGDIPEGYSVSREKKERFSLILESASTNQTSMYLCASSRTGALEAFFGQGTRLTVV.

This clonotype was counted only a few times. The chain joins TRBV4-1 to TRBJ2-7, with 8 nucleotides matching TRBD2. Germline-derived CDR1 and CDR2 are MGHRA and YSYEKL. This CDR3 contains 15 residues. With V trimmed by 1 base and J by 2 bases, 4 bases remained unmatched. Written as DNA, the CDR3 is TGCGCCAGCAGCCAAGTACTAGCGGAAACCTACGAGCAGTACTTC. Amino acids: CASSQVLAETYEQYF.

In this sample, this clonotype turned up a few times. The chain couples TRBV7-9 to TRBJ2-3, with 7 bases matching TRBD2. The CDR3 runs 20 residues. Germline CDR1 SEHNR, CDR2 FQNEAQ (reference sequence). V lost 1 base and J lost 1; bases outside the gene matches: 17. The CDR3: CASSLGLFFSSGGRTDTQYF. The CDR3 nucleotides are TGTGCCAGCAGCTTAGGTCTTTTTTTTAGTTCGGGAGGTCGCACAGATACGCAGTATTTT. The whole variable domain, filled in from reference TRBV7-9 and TRBJ2-3, reads DTGVSQNPRHKITKRGQNVTFRCDPISEHNRLYWYRQTLGQGPEFLTYFQNEAQLEKSRLLSDRFSAERPKGSFSTLEIQRTEQGDSAMYLCASSLGLFFSSGGRTDTQYFGPGTRLTVL.

V is TRBV11-1 and J is TRBJ2-7, with unresolved D. CDR1 SGHAT and CDR2 FQDESV come from the germline V gene (reference sequence). The CDR3 has 13 residues. Trimming took 0 bases from V and 1 from J, leaving 4 bases between them. The CDR3 sequence: CASSLAVSYEQYF. Here the CDR3 DNA reads TGTGCCAGCAGCTTAGCGGTTTCCTACGAGCAGTACTTC. Full variable domain (missing parts from reference TRBV11-1 and TRBJ2-7): EAEVAQSPRYKITEKSQAVAFWCDPISGHATLYWYRQILGQGPELLVQFQDESVVDDSQLPKDRFSAERLKGVDSTLKIQPAELGDSAMYLCASSLAVSYEQYFGPGTRLTVT.

This clonotype was counted a few times. The CDR3 region is CASHRLGGSGRGEGTQYF. CDR3 in DNA: TGTGCCAGCCATAGGCTAGGGGGTAGCGGGAGAGGAGAAGGGACCCAGTACTTC. The V and J genes are TRBV28 and TRBJ2-5; 9 bases line up with TRBD2. Trimming took 8 bases from V and 7 from J; bases not matched to a gene: 23. The germline V gene encodes CDR1 MDHEN and CDR2 SYDVKM. This CDR3 contains 18 residues.

This clonotype was observed at least ten times. The chain employs TRBV7-6 and TRBJ2-5; D is undetermined. V lost 2 bases to trimming and J lost 4 bases, with 5 bases between them. CDR1 is SGHVS, CDR2 FNYEAQ, per germline. CDR3 length equals 12 residues. CDR3 in DNA: TGTGCCAGCAGCTTACCAGGAGAGACCCAGTACTTC. It is translated as CASSLPGETQYF.

There are a few counts of this clonotype. This sequence joins TRBV20-1 and TRBJ2-3; 13 bases are shared with TRBD2. The germline V gene encodes CDR1 DFQATT and CDR2 SNEGSKA (reference sequence). V was clipped by 6 bases and J by 2 bases; unmatched bases: 8. This CDR3 is built from 16 residues. The CDR3 region has the DNA TGCAGTGCGTGCGGGACTAGCGGGGCCCCCACAGATACGCAGTATTTT. Translated, it gives CSACGTSGAPTDTQYF.

The sample holds many counts of this clonotype. The V gene is TRBV12-3 or TRBV12-4, the J gene TRBJ1-2; no clear D. V was clipped by 5 bases and J by 8 bases, with 12 bases between them. The CDR3 runs 12 residues. The CDR3 loop is CASSPTGVGYTF. The DNA for the CDR3 is TGTGCCAGCAGTCCCACGGGAGTGGGCTACACCTTC.

The chain uses TRBV7-8 and TRBJ2-5; D is ambiguous. Germline V lookup: CDR1 SGHVS, CDR2 FQNEAQ. V dropped 1 base and J dropped 6 bases, with 9 bases sitting between them. The CDR3 totals 13 residues. CDR3 in amino acids: CASSLEGSQTQYF. CDR3 in DNA: TGTGCCAGCAGCTTAGAAGGTTCGCAGACCCAGTACTTC.

The rearrangement links TRBV7-8 to TRBJ2-7; possibly TRBD2 for D (6 bases). The germline V gene has CDR1 SGHVS and CDR2 FQNEAQ. The CDR3 loop spans 13 amino acids. V lost 6 bases and J 6 bases, leaving 15 bases between the germline ends. The CDR3 spells CASSFQTSREQYF. In nucleotides, the CDR3 is TGTGCCAGCAGTTTTCAGACTAGTCGCGAGCAGTACTTC.